The clone carrying this TCR beta chain was recorded once. These data come from a study of Graves' ophthalmopathy and Graves' hyperthyroidism. The CDR3 sequence is 16 residues long. Germline CDR1 SNHLY, CDR2 FYNNEI. After removal of 1 base from V and 4 bases from J, the junction contained 8 bases not matched to a gene. Amplification of the TCR beta CDR3 regions used RNA transcripts (as template). HTBI primers served in a first-round RT-PCR, which a second-round multiplex PCR followed. TCRdb itself ran the multiplex PCR reads through MiXCR, one entry per CDR3 protein. The sample yields approximately 700,000 distinct CDR3 sequences, roughly two fifths seen once.

The genes are TRBV2 and TRBJ1-2; 8 bases agree with TRBD1. The clonotype comes from an adult man with Graves' ophthalmopathy. The sample was peripheral blood. CDR3 sequence: CASSEVTWGTGYGYTF. The DNA for the CDR3 is TGTGCCAGCAGTGAAGTGACCTGGGGGACAGGCTATGGCTACACCTTC. The full variable domain, its missing parts supplied by reference TRBV2 and TRBJ1-2, is EPEVTQTPSHQVTQMGQEVILRCVPISNHLYFYWYRQILGQKVEFLVSFYNNEISEKSEIFDDQFSVERPDGSNFTLKIRSTKLEDSAMYFCASSEVTWGTGYGYTFGSGTRLTVV.